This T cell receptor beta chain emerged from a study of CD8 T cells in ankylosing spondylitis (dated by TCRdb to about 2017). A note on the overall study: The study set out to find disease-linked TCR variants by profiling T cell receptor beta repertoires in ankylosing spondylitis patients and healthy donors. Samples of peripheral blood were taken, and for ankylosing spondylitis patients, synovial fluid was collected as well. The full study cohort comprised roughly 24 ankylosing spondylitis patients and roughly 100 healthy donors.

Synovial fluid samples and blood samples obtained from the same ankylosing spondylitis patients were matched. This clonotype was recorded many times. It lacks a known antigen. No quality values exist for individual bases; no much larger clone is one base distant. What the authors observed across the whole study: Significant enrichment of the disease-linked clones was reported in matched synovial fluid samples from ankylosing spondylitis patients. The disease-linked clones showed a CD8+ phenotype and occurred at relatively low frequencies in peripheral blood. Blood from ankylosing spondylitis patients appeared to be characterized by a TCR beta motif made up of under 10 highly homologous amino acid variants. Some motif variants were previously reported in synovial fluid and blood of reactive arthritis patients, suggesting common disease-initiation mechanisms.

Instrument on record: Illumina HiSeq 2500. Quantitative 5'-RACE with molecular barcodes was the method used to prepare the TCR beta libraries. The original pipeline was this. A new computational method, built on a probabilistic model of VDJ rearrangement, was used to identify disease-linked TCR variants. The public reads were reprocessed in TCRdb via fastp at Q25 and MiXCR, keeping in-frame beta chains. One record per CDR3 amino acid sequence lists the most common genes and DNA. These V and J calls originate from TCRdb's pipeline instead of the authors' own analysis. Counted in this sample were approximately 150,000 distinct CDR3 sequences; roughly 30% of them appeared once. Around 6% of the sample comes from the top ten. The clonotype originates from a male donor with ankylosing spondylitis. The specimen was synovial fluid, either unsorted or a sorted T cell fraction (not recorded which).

CDR3 region: CTRSGDGYTF. The sequenced DNA is TGCACCCGGAGTGGGGATGGCTACACCTTC. Recombination linked TRBV29-1 to TRBJ1-2, with the D gene call left open. CDR1 and CDR2, looked up from the germline V gene, are SQVTM and ANQGSEA. The CDR3 measures 10 amino acids from cysteine to phenylalanine. Here the CDR3 DNA is all that survives: 30 bases in frame from base 1.